Below, one T cell receptor beta chain is given with its context. Trimming shortened V by 1 base and J by 12 bases, and 16 bases separated the two germline ends. Germline values: CDR1 SNHLY, CDR2 FYNNEI. The CDR3 loop spans 14 amino acids. As handled by the study authors: Amplification with reference gene primers provided the estimates of nucleated cell counts. This table comes from immunoSEQ multiplex PCR, and its TCRdb copy is limited to in-frame clones, with some not included. The DNA gave D and trimming, while V, J and clone size come from that table. The profile covers 30,000 to 40,000 clones, with about 75% appearing a single time and 14% to 15% taken by the ten largest. These data are taken from a study of blood T cell repertoires in COVID-19. Across the study: There were acute and convalescent COVID-19 samples, and they came from the United States, Italy and Spain. T cells, B-cell-depleted T cells, or PBMCs supplied cDNA or gDNA.

The source is an elderly man with active or convalescent COVID-19. Material for sequencing was peripheral blood. V is TRBV2 and J is TRBJ2-1; TRBD1 might be the D (6 bases). CDR3 loop: CASSEVPIGGSQFF. CDR3 nucleotides: TGTGCCAGCAGTGAAGTCCCTATAGGGGGTTCGCAGTTCTTC.